This T cell receptor beta chain was identified in a study of blood T cells in healthy people across ages. In the study overall: Per two T cells, template switching captured roughly one barcoded beta molecule.

In germline, CDR1 is MNHNS, CDR2 SASEGT. Trimming pared 10 bases from V and 8 bases from J, leaving 20 bases between. This CDR3 has 13 residues. Together with a sample-barcoded 5' primer, a J-beta primer mix was included in a second PCR lasting roughly 6 to 12 cycles. TCRdb analysed the 5' RACE reads with MiXCR anew, one entry per CDR3 protein. The repertoire holds around 2 million distinct CDR3 sequences, 35% to 50% seen once, with roughly 23% in the top ten. This TCR was sampled from a human donor in good health. This rearrangement joins TRBV6-1 to TRBJ2-5, with D tentatively TRBD1 (5 bases). Sequenced input: blood. CDR3 amino acids: CAIEYSGLETQYF. CDR3 DNA sequence: TGTGCCATCGAATACTCAGGGTTGGAAACCCAGTACTTC.